This T cell receptor (beta chain) was retrieved from a study of cytomegalovirus exposure and HLA in healthy donors. The study, taken as a whole, reports: Among donors in an Asian-associated ancestry cluster, a later analysis reportedly found fewer N-insertions than the approximately 670-donor mean. Most of the TCR beta V segments (in an earlier analysis) were productive either about 87% or about 30% of the time. A later analysis, which compared TCR beta chains of equal frequency, found the HLA-associated ones more clonally expanded.

Worth noting for this clone: Its antigen is unidentified.

60 Vbeta and 13 Jbeta primers were used in PCR. The table came from immunoSEQ multiplex PCR; TCRdb's copy has only in-frame clones and leaves some out. The table records roughly 110,000 clones, more than 75% of them present only once. The germline V gene encodes CDR1 SEHNR and CDR2 FQNEAQ (reference sequence). This CDR3 has 13 amino acids. Deletions cut 5 bases from V and 6 bases from J, with 13 bases between. The chain has TRBV7-9 and TRBJ1-1; D possibly corresponds to TRBD1 (6 bases). The source is a woman in her thirties or forties in good health and CMV-seropositive. Material for sequencing was PBMCs. CDR3 protein: CASSLGAGSEAFF. In nucleotides, the CDR3 is TGTGCCAGCAGCCTGGGGGCAGGATCTGAAGCTTTCTTT.